This T cell receptor beta chain was identified during a study of T cells in Graves' hyperthyroidism and ophthalmopathy (dated by TCRdb to the late 2010s). Context from the whole study: A discovery cohort of about 96 patients, 43 with Graves' ophthalmopathy and under 60 with stable Graves' hyperthyroidism, was used to find distinguishing TCR V-J signatures. In more than 5 Graves' hyperthyroidism patients, the study also compared T-cell repertoires from thyroid tissue with T-cell repertoires from blood. For training and testing, the 80 to 100 patients in the discovery cohort were randomly divided in a 7:3 ratio. The paper reports TCR Vbeta CDR3 sequencing of about 140 peripheral blood samples: around 41 ophthalmopathy, fewer than 80 hyperthyroidism and 17 progressor patients. After sampling, hyperthyroidism patients received methimazole starting at 30 mg daily, and ophthalmopathy patients received high-dose intravenous methylprednisolone. An independent validation cohort of around 19 hyperthyroidism patients and approximately 15 patients who later progressed to ophthalmopathy tested prospective prediction of ophthalmopathy.

TCR beta CDR3 regions were amplified from RNA transcripts. The TCR CDR3 was subjected to a first round of RT-PCR using the HTBI primer set and the Qiagen OneStep RT-PCR kit. Libraries were constructed in a second round of multiplex PCR, after which size selection and purification were performed. Libraries were sequenced paired-end with 100 bp reads on an Illumina HiSeq2000. The authors processed their data as follows. SOAPnuke was used to process the raw data, removing reads that contained adapters or uncalled bases, had a mean Phred below 15, or lacked an exact match to the constant primer or identifier. COPE v1.2.5 was used to merge the high-quality paired reads, and each unique nucleotide sequence was defined as a clonotype. Clonotypes were aligned to IMGT TRBV, TRBD and TRBJ reference segments using MiTCR v1.1. The analysis was restricted to V-J combinations with a frequency above 0.0001, which together covered about 99% of the repertoires. A TCS score was defined as the ratio of F50 (clonal expansion) to E x V (chaos), with BLOSUM62-based TCRdist applied between CDR3 peptides within each V-J. Welch's t-statistics and random forest reduced several hundred V-J features to 13, which were used in a naive Bayes classifier (R e1071). TCRdb took the public reads, trimmed them with fastp at Q25, ran MiXCR for clone calling and kept in-frame beta chains. Each CDR3 protein appears once, grouped with its most common genes and DNA. These V and J calls derive from TCRdb rather than the authors' analysis. This sample gives hundreds of thousands of distinct CDR3 sequences in total; about half of them show up just once. 8.2% of the sample goes to the ten largest clones.

Results the study describes overall, beyond this receptor: In validation, progression to ophthalmopathy was predicted by the model with roughly 69% sensitivity and just over 72% specificity, a median of roughly six months before onset. Blood samples also contained most of the expanded thyroid clonotypes (frequency above 0.001), which suggests that blood repertoires may reflect thyroid immune responses. In cross-validation, a model built on a 13 V-J signature told ophthalmopathy apart from stable hyperthyroidism with under 90% sensitivity and roughly 83% specificity, and in testing the same model reached 80%/75%. No statistical method was used to fix the sample size in advance, and group allocation was not hidden from the investigators.

As regards this clonotype: Its specific antigen is unknown. No qualities accompany the bases; no much larger clone lies one base away.

Stable Graves' hyperthyroidism was defined as no progression to ophthalmopathy during 18 months of follow-up. The hyperthyroidism patients were between 18 and 65 years old and newly diagnosed, with a disease duration of less than 2 months. Patients with uncontrolled infections, other autoimmune diseases, pregnancy or lactation were excluded. Clinical symptoms, serum thyroxine and TRAb, thyroid ultrasound, and orbital computed tomography formed the basis for the diagnoses. Trizol reagent was used to extract total RNA, and RNA quality was then checked on an Agilent 2100 Bioanalyzer. The receptor was derived from a woman younger than 35 with Graves' hyperthyroidism. Donor details come from another sample of the same person, matched by shared clones. Sequencing used peripheral blood or thyroid tissue (not recorded which).

The DNA is TGCAGCGTTGAAGGGCCGCGGGAGGGCCCCAATGAGCAGTACTTC. This yields the protein CSVEGPREGPNEQYF. Rearrangement joined TRBV29-1 to TRBJ2-7, with 9 bases in between that match TRBD2. The CDR3 contains 15 residues, cysteine and phenylalanine counted. Just CDR3 DNA is preserved here, 45 bases in frame from base 1. The germline V gene sets CDR1 to SQVTM and CDR2 to ANQGSEA. V ends up 1 base short and J 7 bases short, with an unmatched junction base count of 11.